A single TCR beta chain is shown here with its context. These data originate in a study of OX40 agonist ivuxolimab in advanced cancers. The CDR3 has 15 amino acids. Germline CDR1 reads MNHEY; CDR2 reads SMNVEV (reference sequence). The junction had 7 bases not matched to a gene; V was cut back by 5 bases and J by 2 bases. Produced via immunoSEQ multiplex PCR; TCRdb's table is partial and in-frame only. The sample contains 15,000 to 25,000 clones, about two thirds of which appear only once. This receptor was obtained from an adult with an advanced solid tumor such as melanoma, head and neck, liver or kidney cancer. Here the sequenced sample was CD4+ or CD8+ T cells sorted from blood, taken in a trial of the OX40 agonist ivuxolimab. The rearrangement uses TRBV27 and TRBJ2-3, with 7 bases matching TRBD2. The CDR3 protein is CASSGGGGTTDTQYF. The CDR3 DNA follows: TGTGCCAGCAGTGGGGGGGGAGGAACCACAGATACGCAGTATTTT.